The 28 T cell receptor beta chains reported below all come from one sample, sequenced in a study of T cell responses to AZD1222 COVID-19 vaccine. Repertoires were generated with immunoSEQ multiplex PCR, while TCRdb's copy carries only in-frame clones and drops some. The sample shows approximately 170,000 clones, 80% to 95% of them seen only once. The specimen was peripheral blood, collected on day 0 of AZD1222 vaccination. The origin of the receptors is an adult in good health.

V and J are TRBV2 and TRBJ2-7; D not certain. CDR1 and CDR2 from the germline V gene are SNHLY and FYNNEI. The V gene lost 6 bases and the J gene lost 6 bases, with 18 bases spanning the gap. CDR3 length equals 14 residues. The chain's CDR3 is CASSRRWDISEQYF. The CDR3 DNA sequence: TGTGCCAGCAGCCGTCGTTGGGATATTAGCGAGCAGTACTTC.

The rearrangement joins TRBV14 to TRBJ1-4; the D gene is possibly TRBD1 (6 bases). Trimming cost V 4 bases and J 4 bases, with 13 bases left between them. The germline V gene has CDR1 SGHDN and CDR2 FVKESK. This CDR3 comprises 15 residues. CDR3 amino acids: CASSPPGAGNEKLFF. CDR3 nucleotide sequence: TGTGCCAGCAGCCCCCCAGGGGCCGGTAATGAAAAACTGTTTTTT.

The V gene is TRBV11-3, the J gene TRBJ2-7, with TRBD1 matching 9 bases. CDR1 is SGHNT, CDR2 YENEEA, per germline. The CDR3 spans 15 residues. V shed 1 base, J shed 5 bases, and the junction held 6 bases outside the gene matches. The chain's CDR3 is CASSLGKTGGHEQYF. CDR3 DNA: TGTGCCAGCAGCTTAGGTAAAACAGGGGGCCACGAGCAGTACTTC.

The chain couples TRBV18 to TRBJ2-3; maybe TRBD1 (5 bases). This CDR3 region has 14 residues. The V and J ends lost 2 bases and 6 bases respectively, with 12 bases between them. From germline, CDR1 is KGHSH and CDR2 LQKENI. CDR3 in amino acids: CASSPRGSADTQYF. In DNA, the CDR3 is TGTGCCAGCTCACCAAGGGGAAGCGCGGATACGCAGTATTTT.

The gene calls are TRBV6-5 and TRBJ1-5; D is possibly TRBD1 (6 bases). V dropped 1 base and J dropped 8 bases, with 9 bases sitting between them. The CDR3 spans 13 residues. The germline V gene has CDR1 MNHEY and CDR2 SVGAGI. CDR3 loop: CASSYFRGEPQHF. For the CDR3, the DNA is TGTGCCAGCAGTTACTTTAGGGGGGAGCCCCAGCATTTT.

The V gene is TRBV30, the J gene TRBJ1-2; D may be TRBD1 (6 bases). This CDR3 contains 13 residues. From germline, CDR1 is GTSNPN and CDR2 SVGIG (reference sequence). V shed 2 bases and J shed 5 bases, with 12 bases lying between them. The CDR3 nucleotides read TGTGCCTGGAGTTGGACAGTAGGATATGGCTACACCTTC. Translation gives CAWSWTVGYGYTF.

The chain recombines TRBV12-3 or TRBV12-4 with TRBJ1-5; the D is unclear. With 0 bases removed from V and 4 bases from J, the gap between germline ends came to 4 bases. There are 13 residues in the CDR3. CDR3 DNA: TGTGCCAGCAGTTTAGCAGAGAATCAGCCCCAGCATTTT. This translates into CASSLAENQPQHF.

The CDR3 loop is CASSQSSGQGRSSYNSPLHF. In nucleotides, the CDR3 is TGCGCCAGCAGTCAAAGCTCGGGGCAGGGGCGTAGCTCCTATAATTCACCCCTCCACTTT. The chain is built from TRBV4-1 and TRBJ1-6; maybe TRBD1 (6 bases). The CDR3 length is 20 residues. Germline V gene lookup returns CDR1 MGHRA and CDR2 YSYEKL. Trimming removed 6 bases at V and 0 bases at J, with 24 bases between.

The CDR3 region is CASSYPAYEQYF. The CDR3 DNA is TGTGCCAGCAGTTACCCGGCCTACGAGCAGTACTTC. This chain links TRBV6-2 or TRBV6-3 with TRBJ2-7; no clear D. Trimming took off 2 bases at V and 2 bases at J, with 4 bases between the two ends. The CDR3 is made up of 12 amino acids. Germline lookup yields CDR1 MNHEY and CDR2 SVGEGT.

J is TRBJ1-2 and V is TRBV19, with D tentatively TRBD1 (5 bases). CDR3 length equals 13 residues. V lost 7 bases and J lost 6, with 15 bases in between. Germline loops: CDR1 LNHDA, CDR2 SQIVND (reference sequence). The CDR3 nucleotides read TGTGCCAGTACCTCTTCGGGGGTTAATGGCTACACCTTC. This gives the protein CASTSSGVNGYTF.

This chain links TRBV7-9 with TRBJ2-7; D is ambiguous. Trimming took off 3 bases at V and 3 bases at J, with 9 bases between the two ends. The CDR3 is 13 amino acids. Germline CDR1 is SEHNR and CDR2 is FQNEAQ (reference sequence). This CDR3 is CASSFVGHYEQYF. The CDR3 coding sequence is TGTGCCAGCAGCTTTGTAGGCCACTACGAGCAGTACTTC.

Note on this clone: This CDR3 is also generated by other DNA sequences in the sample. The chain carries TRBV19 and TRBJ2-3, with 8 bases aligning to TRBD2. Germline V gives CDR1 LNHDA, CDR2 SQIVND (reference sequence). V was clipped by 6 bases and J by 0 bases; unmatched bases: 5. CDR3 size: 15 residues. CDR3 loop: CASSLLAASTDTQYF. CDR3 coding DNA: TGTGCCAGTAGCCTACTAGCGGCTAGCACAGATACGCAGTATTTT. Filled out from reference TRBV19 and TRBJ2-3, the complete variable domain reads DGGITQSPKYLFRKEGQNVTLSCEQNLNHDAMYWYRQDPGQGLRLIYYSQIVNDFQKGDIAEGYSVSREKKESFPLTVTSAQKNPTAFYLCASSLLAASTDTQYFGPGTRLTVL.

This clone was seen a few times. The rearrangement joins TRBV5-6 to TRBJ1-1; D ambiguous. The CDR3 covers 14 residues. With 4 bases removed from V and 0 bases from J, the gap between germline ends came to 10 bases. The germline CDR1 and CDR2 sequences are SGHDT and YYEEEE. CDR3 DNA: TGTGCCAGCAGCCTAATGGCCGTGAACACTGAAGCTTTCTTT. It translates to CASSLMAVNTEAFF.

The V call is TRBV11-2, the J call TRBJ2-3; 11 nucleotides align to TRBD2. Trimming at V came to 2 bases and at J to 4 bases, leaving 5 bases not matched to a gene. The CDR3 covers 16 residues. Germline V gene sequence: CDR1 SGHAT, CDR2 FQNNGV. The CDR3: CASSLLMGLAADTQYF. DNA of the CDR3: TGTGCCAGCAGCTTATTAATGGGACTAGCGGCAGATACGCAGTATTTT.

A note on this clone: An end of the junction differs from the germline gene, which may be a read error. This chain connects TRBV5-3 to TRBJ2-3, with a tentative D call TRBD1 (6 bases). TRBV5-3 is designated an ORF whose function remains uncertain. This CDR3 has 15 residues. For the CDR3, the DNA is TGTGCCAGAAGTTCCCCAACCGGACAGACCCTACGCGTGCATTTT. Its translation: CARSSPTGQTLRVHF.

This chain uses TRBV7-3 with TRBJ1-2; D not resolved. Germline loops: CDR1 SGHTA, CDR2 FQGTGA. The CDR3 loop spans 13 amino acids. V lost 3 bases to trimming and J lost 6 bases, with 11 bases between them. CDR3 in amino acids: CASSFEFGDGYTF. The CDR3 DNA reads as TGTGCCAGCAGCTTCGAGTTTGGGGATGGCTACACCTTC.

V gene TRBV5-4 combines with J gene TRBJ2-4; 8 positions agree with TRBD1. Trimming took 4 bases from V and 0 from J; bases not matched to a gene: 9. The CDR3 sequence is 17 residues long. Germline assignment: CDR1 SGHNT and CDR2 YYREEE (reference sequence). In DNA form, the CDR3 reads TGTGCCAGCAGCGCTGGACAGGGTGGTGTAGCCAAAAACATTCAGTACTTC. This gives the protein CASSAGQGGVAKNIQYF.

This clone was counted once. The chain combines TRBV6-5 with TRBJ2-7; 7 bases are shared with TRBD2. Germline V CDR1 and CDR2: MNHEY, SVGAGI. The CDR3 has 13 residues. The junction had 8 bases not matched to a gene; V was cut back by 6 bases and J by 6 bases. The CDR3 region has the DNA TGTGCCAGCAGGAGGGACTTAGCGGGCGAGCAGTACTTC. This codes for CASRRDLAGEQYF.

The chain links TRBV5-5 to TRBJ2-2; D is undetermined. Germline CDR1 and CDR2: SGHKS and YYEKEE (reference sequence). The CDR3 extends over 18 amino acids. Trimming took 0 bases from V and 3 from J, leaving 18 bases between them. The CDR3 is CASSLGGEGFGDTGELFF. The DNA for the CDR3 is TGTGCCAGCAGCTTGGGTGGCGAAGGTTTTGGGGACACCGGGGAGCTGTTTTTT.

V gene TRBV7-3 combines with J gene TRBJ2-2; 10 nucleotides line up with TRBD2. The CDR3 extends over 16 amino acids. Germline CDR1 and CDR2: SGHTA and FQGTGA. Losses at the gene ends were 1 base for V and 1 base for J; bases not matched to a gene: 0. The CDR3 region has the DNA TGTGCCAGCAGCTTAAGACTAGCGGGGAACACCGGGGAGCTGTTTTTT. Residues: CASSLRLAGNTGELFF.

This clone appeared a few times. The chain is built from TRBV11-2 and TRBJ2-7; a possible D gene is TRBD2 (6 bases). The CDR3 has 16 residues. CDR1 SGHAT and CDR2 FQNNGV come from the germline V gene. The V and J ends lost 3 bases and 4 bases respectively, with 19 bases between them. CDR3 nucleotides: TGTGCCAGCAGCTTGGGAGACGTGGGACTTACGTACGAGCAGTACTTC. Translating gives CASSLGDVGLTYEQYF.

The chain has TRBV12-3 or TRBV12-4 and TRBJ2-1, with D uncertain. The CDR3 totals 12 residues. Trimming took off 6 bases at V and 12 bases at J, with 15 bases between the two ends. CDR3 region: CASRALEFRQFF. CDR3 bases: TGTGCCAGCAGAGCCCTAGAATTCCGGCAGTTCTTC.

The chain links TRBV27 to TRBJ2-2; 9 bases are a match to TRBD1. Trimming removed 5 bases from V and 4 bases from J; junction bases left unmatched: 8. Germline lookup yields CDR1 MNHEY and CDR2 SMNVEV (reference sequence). The CDR3 covers 16 residues. The CDR3, as DNA: TGTGCCAGCAGTATCACAGGGGGCATAGGCACCGGGGAGCTGTTTTTT. This translates into CASSITGGIGTGELFF.

The chain recombines TRBV5-1 with TRBJ2-5; perhaps D is TRBD1 or TRBD2 (6 bases each). The V end was cut by 2 bases, the J end by 4 bases, with 12 bases between. The CDR3 is 14 residues long. Per the germline V gene, CDR1 is SGHRS and CDR2 is YFSETQ. DNA of the CDR3: TGCGCCAGCAGCTTTTGGGGGGCCGGAGAGACCCAGTACTTC. This gives the protein CASSFWGAGETQYF.

This chain links TRBV28 with TRBJ1-1, with TRBD1 identical over 8 bases. The junction had 4 bases not matched to a gene; V was cut back by 3 bases and J by 1 base. Germline V gene sequence: CDR1 MDHEN, CDR2 SYDVKM. The CDR3 extends over 15 amino acids. As DNA, the CDR3 is TGTGCCAGCAGTTTCTCCGGGACAGGGAACACTGAAGCTTTCTTT. It encodes CASSFSGTGNTEAFF.

V gene TRBV7-2 combines with J gene TRBJ1-4; 11 nucleotides match TRBD1. Germline values: CDR1 SGHTA, CDR2 FQGNSA. Trimming cost V 4 bases and J 10 bases; bases outside gene matches: 5. The CDR3 spans 14 residues. CDR3 region: CASSYGGTGGKLFF. Here the CDR3 DNA reads TGTGCCAGCAGCTACGGGGGGACAGGGGGAAAACTGTTTTTT. Combining the CDR3 with reference TRBV7-2 and TRBJ1-4 gives the whole variable domain GAGVSQSPSNKVTEKGKDVELRCDPISGHTALYWYRQSLGQGLEFLIYFQGNSAPDKSGLPSDRFSAERTGGSVSTLTIQRTQQEDSAVYLCASSYGGTGGKLFFGSGTQLSVL.

This chain links TRBV19 with TRBJ1-6; 9 positions match TRBD1. The J segment lost 6 bases and the V segment lost 6 bases, leaving 9 bases of the junction unmatched. This CDR3 spans 16 amino acids. The germline V gene encodes CDR1 LNHDA and CDR2 SQIVND (reference sequence). The CDR3 region is CASSLGDRERNSPLHF. The CDR3 DNA reads TGTGCCAGTAGCCTTGGGGACAGGGAACGTAATTCACCCCTCCACTTT.

This clone was counted once. The rearrangement links TRBV6-5 to TRBJ2-2; 9 bases align to TRBD2. V shed 6 bases and J 3 bases; nucleotides not matched to a gene: 5. Germline lookup yields CDR1 MNHEY and CDR2 SVGAGI. The CDR3 extends over 15 amino acids. CDR3 coding DNA: TGTGCCAGCAGAGCCAGCGGGAGGTACACCGGGGAGCTGTTTTTT. It specifies CASRASGRYTGELFF.